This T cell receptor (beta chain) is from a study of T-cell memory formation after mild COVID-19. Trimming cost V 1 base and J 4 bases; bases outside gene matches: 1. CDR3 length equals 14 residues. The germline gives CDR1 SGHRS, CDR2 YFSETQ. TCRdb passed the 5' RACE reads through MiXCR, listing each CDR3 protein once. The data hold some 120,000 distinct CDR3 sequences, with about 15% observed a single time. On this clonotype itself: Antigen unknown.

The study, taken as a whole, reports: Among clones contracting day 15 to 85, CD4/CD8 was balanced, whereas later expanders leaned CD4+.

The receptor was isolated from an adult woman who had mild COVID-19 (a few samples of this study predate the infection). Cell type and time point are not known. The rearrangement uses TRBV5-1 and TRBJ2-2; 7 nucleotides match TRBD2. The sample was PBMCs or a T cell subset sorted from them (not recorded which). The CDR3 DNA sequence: TGCGCCAGCAGCTTGCCGGGAGGCACCGGGGAGCTGTTTTTT. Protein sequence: CASSLPGGTGELFF.